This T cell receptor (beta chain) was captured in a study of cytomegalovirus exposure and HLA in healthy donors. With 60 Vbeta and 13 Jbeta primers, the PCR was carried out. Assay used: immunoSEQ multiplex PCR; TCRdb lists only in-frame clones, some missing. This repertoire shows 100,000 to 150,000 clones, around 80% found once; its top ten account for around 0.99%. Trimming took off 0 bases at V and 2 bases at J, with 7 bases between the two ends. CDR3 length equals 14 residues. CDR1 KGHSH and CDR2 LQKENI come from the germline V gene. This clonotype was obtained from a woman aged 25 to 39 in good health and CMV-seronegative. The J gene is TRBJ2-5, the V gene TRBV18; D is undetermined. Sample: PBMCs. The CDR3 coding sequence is TGTGCCAGCTCACCACCAACACAGCAAGAGACCCAGTACTTC. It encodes CASSPPTQQETQYF.